This T cell receptor beta chain is from a study of shared clonotypes between healthy human individuals. Study information: Used for every donor were three CD4 naive, three CD4 memory, two CD8 naive and one CD8 memory plate. The study's findings and limits: Across a handful of donors, naive CD4 shared 5% to 5.5%, naive CD8 around 3.5%, memory CD4 roughly 2.4%, memory CD8 approximately 0.4%.

The data were produced by immunoSEQ multiplex PCR, yet TCRdb's version contains in-frame clones alone and is incomplete. The table has about 2 million clones, 85% to 95% seen once. V was cut by 2 bases and J by 2 bases, with 10 bases left in between. This CDR3 is 15 amino acids long. Germline assignment: CDR1 SEHNR and CDR2 FQNEAQ (reference sequence). Note on this clone: Its antigen is not identified.

Sequenced: naive CD4+ T cells sorted from blood. Subset indicated: CD45RA+ positively selected. V gene TRBV7-9 combines with J gene TRBJ1-5; D gene ambiguous. The source is a man younger than 35 in good health. The DNA for the CDR3 is TGTGCCAGCAGCTTATCGGACGGCGGCAATCAGCCCCAGCATTTT. Residues: CASSLSDGGNQPQHF.